This paragraph covers one T cell receptor (beta chain) sequence. The antigen remains unidentified. This sample is drawn from a study of post-analysis software for immune sequencing data. CDR3 length: 16 residues. The V and J ends lost 6 bases and 2 bases, in that order; junction bases with no gene match: 8. CDR1 is ENHRY, CDR2 SYGVKD, per germline. cDNA libraries for TCR beta contained unique molecular identifiers. MiXCR, applied by TCRdb to the PCR reads, yields one record per CDR3 protein. Of some 450,000 distinct CDR3 sequences detected, roughly 45% appear once; the ten largest clones hold 12%. Findings of the study overall: Pronounced co-clustering by F measure was evident among identically batched samples. Five or six TRBV segments, including TRBV5-6, TRBV5-1 and TRBV20-1, were more frequent in patients than controls.

Sequenced input: blood. This chain connects TRBV10-3 to TRBJ2-3; 10 bases agree with TRBD2. This TCR came from a girl aged 10 to 17 with multiple sclerosis. The CDR3 nucleotides are TGTGCCATCAGATCGCCAGCGGGAGGGCTCACAGATACGCAGTATTTT. Its protein is CAIRSPAGGLTDTQYF.